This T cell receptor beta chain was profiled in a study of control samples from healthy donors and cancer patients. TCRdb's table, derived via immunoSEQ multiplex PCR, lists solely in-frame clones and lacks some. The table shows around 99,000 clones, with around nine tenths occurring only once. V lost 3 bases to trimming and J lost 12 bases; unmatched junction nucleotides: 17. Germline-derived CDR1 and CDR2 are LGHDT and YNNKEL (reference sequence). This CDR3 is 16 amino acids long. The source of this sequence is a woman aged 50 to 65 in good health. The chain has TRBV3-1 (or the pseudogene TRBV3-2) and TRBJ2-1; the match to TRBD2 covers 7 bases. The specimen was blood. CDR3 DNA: TGTGCCAGCAGCCAGAGCGGGGTAAGCCGAGTCGTGTCGCAGTTCTTC. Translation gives CASSQSGVSRVVSQFF.